This record concerns one TCR beta chain sequence. The antigen remains undetermined. The data are from a study of OX40 agonist ivuxolimab in advanced cancers. Patients were ineligible given autoimmune disease history or systemic immunosuppression. Some clones are missing from TCRdb's copy, which holds only in-frame ones; the method was immunoSEQ multiplex PCR. The data show about 74,000 clones, 75% to 85% seen once. CDR1 and CDR2 from the germline V gene are MNHNS and SASEGT. The length of the CDR3 is 12 residues. The study, taken as a whole, reports: The expanded peripheral T cells' antigen specificity was not determined. The authors also found low normalized T-cell clonal expansion in some nonresponders. The study found among the lowest clonal expansion in partial responders at 0.1-3.0 mg/kg.

Material: CD4+ or CD8+ T cells sorted from blood, obtained in a trial of the OX40 agonist ivuxolimab. This sequence joins TRBV6-1 and TRBJ2-1; perhaps TRBD1 as D (5 bases). The sequence derives from an adult with an advanced solid tumor such as melanoma, head and neck, liver or kidney cancer. CDR3 DNA sequence: TGTGCATCTCGGACATTTCCGGGTGAGCAGTTCTTC. It translates to CASRTFPGEQFF.